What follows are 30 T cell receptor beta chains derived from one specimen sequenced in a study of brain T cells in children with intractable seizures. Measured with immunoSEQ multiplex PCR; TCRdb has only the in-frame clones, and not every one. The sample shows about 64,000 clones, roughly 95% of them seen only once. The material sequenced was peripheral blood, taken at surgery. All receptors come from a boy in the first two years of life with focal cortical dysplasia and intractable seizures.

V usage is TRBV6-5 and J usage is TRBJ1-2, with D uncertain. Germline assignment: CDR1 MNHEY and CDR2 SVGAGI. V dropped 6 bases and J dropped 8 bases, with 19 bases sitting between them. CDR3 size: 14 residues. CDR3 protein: CASRSAGSIRGYTF. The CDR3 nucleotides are TGTGCCAGCAGGTCCGCCGGGAGTATCAGGGGCTACACCTTC.

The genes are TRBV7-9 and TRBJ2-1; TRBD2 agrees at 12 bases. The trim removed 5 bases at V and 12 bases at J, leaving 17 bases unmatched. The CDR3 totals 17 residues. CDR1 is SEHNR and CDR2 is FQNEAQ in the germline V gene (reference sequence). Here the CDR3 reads CASSESGTSGPRGGQFF. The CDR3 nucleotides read TGTGCCAGCAGCGAAAGCGGGACTAGCGGGCCCCGGGGAGGGCAGTTCTTC.

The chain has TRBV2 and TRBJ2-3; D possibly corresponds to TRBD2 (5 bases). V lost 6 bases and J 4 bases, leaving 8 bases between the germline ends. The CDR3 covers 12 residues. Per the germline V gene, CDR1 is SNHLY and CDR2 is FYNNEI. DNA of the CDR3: TGTGCCAGCAGGGTACTAGCAGATACGCAGTATTTT. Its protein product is CASRVLADTQYF. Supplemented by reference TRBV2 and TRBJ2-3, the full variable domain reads EPEVTQTPSHQVTQMGQEVILRCVPISNHLYFYWYRQILGQKVEFLVSFYNNEISEKSEIFDDQFSVERPDGSNFTLKIRSTKLEDSAMYFCASRVLADTQYFGPGTRLTVL.

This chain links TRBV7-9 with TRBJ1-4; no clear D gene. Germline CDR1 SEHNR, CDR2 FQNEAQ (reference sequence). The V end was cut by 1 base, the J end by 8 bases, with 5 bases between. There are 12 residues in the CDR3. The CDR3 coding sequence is TGTGCCAGCAGCTTAGGCTTGGAAAAACTGTTTTTT. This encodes CASSLGLEKLFF.

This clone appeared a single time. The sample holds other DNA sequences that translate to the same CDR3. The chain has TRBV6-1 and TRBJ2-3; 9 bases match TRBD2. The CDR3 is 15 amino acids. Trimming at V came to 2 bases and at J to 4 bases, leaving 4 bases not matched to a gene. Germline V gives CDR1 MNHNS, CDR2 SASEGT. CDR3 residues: CASSELAGGPDTQYF. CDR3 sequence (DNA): TGTGCCAGCAGTGAATTGGCGGGGGGGCCAGATACGCAGTATTTT.

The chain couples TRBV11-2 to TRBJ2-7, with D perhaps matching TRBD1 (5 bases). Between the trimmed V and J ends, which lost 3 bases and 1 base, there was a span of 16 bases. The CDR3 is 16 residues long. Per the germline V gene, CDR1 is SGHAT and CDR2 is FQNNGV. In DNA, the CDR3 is TGTGCCAGCAGCTTGAAAGACAGCTCCTATTCCTACGAGCAGTACTTC. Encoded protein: CASSLKDSSYSYEQYF.

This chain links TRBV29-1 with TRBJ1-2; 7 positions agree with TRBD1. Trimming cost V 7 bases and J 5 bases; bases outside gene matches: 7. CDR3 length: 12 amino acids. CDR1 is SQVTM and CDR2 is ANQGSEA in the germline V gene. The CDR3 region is CSATGEGYGYTF. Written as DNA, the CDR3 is TGCAGCGCCACAGGGGAGGGGTATGGCTACACCTTC.

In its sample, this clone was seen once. The chain's CDR3 is CASSATGPKETQYF. The CDR3 coding sequence is TGTGCCAGCAGCGCGACAGGGCCGAAAGAGACCCAGTACTTC. V gene TRBV5-6 combines with J gene TRBJ2-5, with 7 bases aligning to TRBD1. The CDR3 length is 14 residues. J was trimmed by 3 bases and V by 4 bases; bases with no gene match: 6. Per germline, CDR1 SGHDT and CDR2 YYEEEE.

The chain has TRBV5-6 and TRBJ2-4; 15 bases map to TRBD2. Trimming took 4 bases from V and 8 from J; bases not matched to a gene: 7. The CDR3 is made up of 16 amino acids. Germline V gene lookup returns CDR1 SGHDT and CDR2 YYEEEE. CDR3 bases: TGTGCCAGCAGCCCAGGGACTAGCGGGAGGAGAGACATTCAGTACTTC. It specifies CASSPGTSGRRDIQYF.

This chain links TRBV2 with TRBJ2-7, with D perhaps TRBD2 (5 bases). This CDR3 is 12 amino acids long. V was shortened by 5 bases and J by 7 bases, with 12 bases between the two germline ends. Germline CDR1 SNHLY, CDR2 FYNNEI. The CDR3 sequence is CASSKEGREQYF. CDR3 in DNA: TGTGCCAGCAGTAAAGAGGGAAGGGAGCAGTACTTC.

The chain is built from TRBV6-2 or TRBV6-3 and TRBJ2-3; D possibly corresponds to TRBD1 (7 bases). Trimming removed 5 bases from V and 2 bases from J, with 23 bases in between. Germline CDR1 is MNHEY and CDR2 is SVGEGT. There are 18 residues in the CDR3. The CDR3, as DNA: TGTGCCAGCAGTCGGAGACAGGGTTTAGGGCGGGACACAGATACGCAGTATTTT. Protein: CASSRRQGLGRDTDTQYF.

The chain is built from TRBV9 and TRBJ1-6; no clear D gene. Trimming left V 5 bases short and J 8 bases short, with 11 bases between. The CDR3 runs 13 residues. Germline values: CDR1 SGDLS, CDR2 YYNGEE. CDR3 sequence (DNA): TGTGCCAGCAGTCAACGGATAGATTCACCCCTCCACTTT. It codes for CASSQRIDSPLHF.

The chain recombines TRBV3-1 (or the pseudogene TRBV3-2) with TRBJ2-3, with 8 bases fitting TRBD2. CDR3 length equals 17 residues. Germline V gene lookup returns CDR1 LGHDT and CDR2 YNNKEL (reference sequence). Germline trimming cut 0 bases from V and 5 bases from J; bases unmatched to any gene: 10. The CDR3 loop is CASSQDQLGRAKDTQYF. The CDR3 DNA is TGTGCCAGCAGCCAAGATCAACTCGGGAGGGCAAAAGATACGCAGTATTTT.

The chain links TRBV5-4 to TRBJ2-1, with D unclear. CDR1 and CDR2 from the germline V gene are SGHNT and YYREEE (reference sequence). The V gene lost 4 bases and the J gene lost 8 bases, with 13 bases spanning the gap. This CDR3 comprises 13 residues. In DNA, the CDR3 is TGTGCCAGCAGCAATAAGGCGTGGGATGAGCAGTTCTTC. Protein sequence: CASSNKAWDEQFF.

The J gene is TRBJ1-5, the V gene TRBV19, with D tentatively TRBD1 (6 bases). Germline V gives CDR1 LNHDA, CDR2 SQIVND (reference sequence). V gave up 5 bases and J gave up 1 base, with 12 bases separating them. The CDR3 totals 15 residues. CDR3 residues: CASSARGRSNQPQHF. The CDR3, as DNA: TGTGCCAGTAGTGCCAGGGGAAGGAGCAATCAGCCCCAGCATTTT. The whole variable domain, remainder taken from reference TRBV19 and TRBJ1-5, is DGGITQSPKYLFRKEGQNVTLSCEQNLNHDAMYWYRQDPGQGLRLIYYSQIVNDFQKGDIAEGYSVSREKKESFPLTVTSAQKNPTAFYLCASSARGRSNQPQHFGDGTRLSIL.

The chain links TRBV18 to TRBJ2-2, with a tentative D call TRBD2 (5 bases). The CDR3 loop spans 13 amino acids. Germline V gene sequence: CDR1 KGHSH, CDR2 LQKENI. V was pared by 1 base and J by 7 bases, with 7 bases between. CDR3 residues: CASSPLRDGELFF. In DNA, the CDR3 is TGTGCCAGCTCACCACTTCGGGACGGGGAGCTGTTTTTT.

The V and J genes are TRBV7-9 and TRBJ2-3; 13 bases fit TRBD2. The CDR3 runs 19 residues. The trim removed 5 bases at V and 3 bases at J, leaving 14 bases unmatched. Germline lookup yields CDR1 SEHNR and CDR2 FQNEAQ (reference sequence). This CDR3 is CASSPGLAGQGGFTDTQYF. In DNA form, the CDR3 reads TGTGCCAGCAGCCCGGGACTAGCGGGACAAGGAGGCTTTACAGATACGCAGTATTTT.

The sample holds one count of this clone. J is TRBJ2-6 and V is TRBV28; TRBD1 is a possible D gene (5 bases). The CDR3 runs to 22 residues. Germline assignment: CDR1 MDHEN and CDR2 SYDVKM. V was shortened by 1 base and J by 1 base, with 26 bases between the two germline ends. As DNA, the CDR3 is TGTGCCAGCAGTTTATTATCCCCGGACATATGGATGAGTCTGTCTGGGGCCAACGTCCTGACTTTC. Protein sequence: CASSLLSPDIWMSLSGANVLTF.

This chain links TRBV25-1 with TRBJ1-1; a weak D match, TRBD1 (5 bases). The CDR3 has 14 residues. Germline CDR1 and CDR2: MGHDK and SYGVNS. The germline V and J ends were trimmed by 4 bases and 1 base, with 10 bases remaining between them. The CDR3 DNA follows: TGTGCCAGCAGTGCGGGGCCGGGGAACACTGAAGCTTTCTTT. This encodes CASSAGPGNTEAFF. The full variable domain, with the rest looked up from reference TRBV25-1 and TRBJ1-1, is EADIYQTPRYLVIGTGKKITLECSQTMGHDKMYWYQQDPGMELHLIHYSYGVNSTEKGDLSSESTVSRIRTEHFPLTLESARPSHTSQYLCASSAGPGNTEAFFGQGTRLTVV.

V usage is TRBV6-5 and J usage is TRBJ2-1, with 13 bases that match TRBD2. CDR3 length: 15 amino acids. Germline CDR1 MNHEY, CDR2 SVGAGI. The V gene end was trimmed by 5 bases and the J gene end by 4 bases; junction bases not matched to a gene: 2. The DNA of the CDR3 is TGTGCCAGCAGTCTACTAGCGGGAGGGTACAATGAGCAGTTCTTC. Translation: CASSLLAGGYNEQFF.

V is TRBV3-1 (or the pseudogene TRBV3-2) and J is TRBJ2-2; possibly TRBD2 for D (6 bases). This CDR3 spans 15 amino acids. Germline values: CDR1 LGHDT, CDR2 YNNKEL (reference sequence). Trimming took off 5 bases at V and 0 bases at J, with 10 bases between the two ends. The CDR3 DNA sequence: TGTGCCAGCAGCGGGGTAGCGGCGAACACCGGGGAGCTGTTTTTT. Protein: CASSGVAANTGELFF.

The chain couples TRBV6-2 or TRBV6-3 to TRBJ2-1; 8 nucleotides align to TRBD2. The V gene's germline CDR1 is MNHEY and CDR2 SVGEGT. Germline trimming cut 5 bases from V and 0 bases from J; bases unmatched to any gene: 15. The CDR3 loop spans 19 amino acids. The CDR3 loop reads CASSGPGLVSLISYNEQFF. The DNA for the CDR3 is TGTGCCAGCAGTGGACCGGGACTAGTTTCCTTGATCTCCTACAATGAGCAGTTCTTC.

CDR3: CASSLANWGAGTDTQYF. The CDR3, as DNA: TGTGCCAGCAGCTTGGCCAATTGGGGCGCGGGCACAGATACGCAGTATTTT. The V and J genes are TRBV5-4 and TRBJ2-3; D may be TRBD1 (5 bases). This CDR3 spans 17 amino acids. Germline CDR1 is SGHNT and CDR2 is YYREEE (reference sequence). Trimming removed 0 bases at V and 1 base at J, with 15 bases between.

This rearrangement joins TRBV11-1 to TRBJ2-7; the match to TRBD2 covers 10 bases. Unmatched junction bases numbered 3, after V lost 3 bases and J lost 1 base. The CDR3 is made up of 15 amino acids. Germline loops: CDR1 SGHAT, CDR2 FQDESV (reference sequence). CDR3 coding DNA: TGTGCCAGCAGCTTCGGGACTAGCGAGTCCTACGAGCAGTACTTC. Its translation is CASSFGTSESYEQYF.

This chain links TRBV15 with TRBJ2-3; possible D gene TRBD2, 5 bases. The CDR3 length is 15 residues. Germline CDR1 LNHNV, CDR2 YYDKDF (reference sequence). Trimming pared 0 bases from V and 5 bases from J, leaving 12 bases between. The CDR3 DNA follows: TGTGCCACCAGCAGAGATACCGGGATGGGAGATACGCAGTATTTT. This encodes CATSRDTGMGDTQYF.

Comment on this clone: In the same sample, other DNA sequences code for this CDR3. CDR3: CASSLELAGAHEQYF. CDR3 nucleotides: TGCGCCAGCAGCTTGGAACTAGCGGGGGCCCACGAGCAGTACTTC. The J gene is TRBJ2-7, the V gene TRBV5-1, with 11 bases fitting TRBD2. From germline, CDR1 is SGHRS and CDR2 YFSETQ. The V segment lost 0 bases and the J segment 5 bases; nucleotides outside the gene matches: 4. This CDR3 has 15 amino acids.

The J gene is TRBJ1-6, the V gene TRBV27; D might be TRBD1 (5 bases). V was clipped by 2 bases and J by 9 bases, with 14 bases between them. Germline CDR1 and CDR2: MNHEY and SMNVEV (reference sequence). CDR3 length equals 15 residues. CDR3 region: CASSLMGERGSPLHF. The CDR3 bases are TGTGCCAGCAGTTTAATGGGTGAAAGGGGTTCACCCCTCCACTTT.

The CDR3 here is CASSVRLAGRIYEQYF. CDR3 DNA: TGTGCCAGTAGTGTCAGACTAGCGGGTAGAATCTACGAGCAGTACTTC. The chain joins TRBV19 to TRBJ2-7, with 10 bases lining up with TRBD2. The CDR3 is 16 amino acids. V shed 5 bases and J 3 bases; nucleotides not matched to a gene: 10. Germline CDR1 LNHDA, CDR2 SQIVND (reference sequence).

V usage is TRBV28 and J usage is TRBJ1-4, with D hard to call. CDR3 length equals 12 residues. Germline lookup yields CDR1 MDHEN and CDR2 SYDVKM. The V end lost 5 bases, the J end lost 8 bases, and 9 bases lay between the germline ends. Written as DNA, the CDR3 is TGTGCCAGCAGTACCCCGCAGGAAAAACTGTTTTTT. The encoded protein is CASSTPQEKLFF.

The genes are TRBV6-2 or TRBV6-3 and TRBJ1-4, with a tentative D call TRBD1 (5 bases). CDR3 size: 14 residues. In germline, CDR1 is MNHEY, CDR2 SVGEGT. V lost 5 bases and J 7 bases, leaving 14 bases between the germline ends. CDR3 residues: CASSQPGTGEKLFF. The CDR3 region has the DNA TGTGCCAGCAGTCAACCCGGTACAGGTGAAAAACTGTTTTTT.